Detailed here is one T cell receptor (beta chain). Its antigen is undetermined. The J segment lost 5 bases and the V segment lost 6 bases, leaving 10 bases of the junction unmatched. In germline, CDR1 is MNHEY, CDR2 SMNVEV (reference sequence). The length of the CDR3 is 18 residues. This sample was included in a study of cytomegalovirus exposure and HLA in healthy donors. Study-level points and caveats: Many donors shared some public TCRs, even though most TCR sequences were rare. A few CMV-associated chains were confirmed in vitro to be specific for CMV antigens. The authors listed approximately 160 TCR beta chains as cytomegalovirus-associated. Cytomegalovirus status was reportedly diagnosed by the classifier with high sensitivity and specificity.

Generated by immunoSEQ multiplex PCR, the TCRdb table keeps only in-frame clones and is missing some. In the table there are 300,000 to 400,000 clones, 86% of which are singletons. The chain carries TRBV27 and TRBJ2-1; 16 nucleotides align to TRBD2. The sequencing sample was made of PBMCs. This TCR derives from a woman between 18 and 29 years old in good health and CMV-seronegative. CDR3 sequence: CASSRVPGLAGGDNEQFF. The CDR3 DNA reads TGTGCCAGCAGCCGCGTCCCGGGACTAGCGGGAGGGGACAATGAGCAGTTCTTC.